Listed below are T cell receptor beta chains from one sample, sequenced in a study of shared clonotypes between healthy human individuals. Here immunoSEQ multiplex PCR was the method, and the copy in TCRdb shows in-frame clones only, minus some. The sample lists around 1,000,000 clones; around three quarters were seen once. Material for sequencing was memory CD4+ T cells from PBMCs. These receptors were taken from a man younger than 30 in good health. Some clones in this sample may be carry-over from other donors' samples. Each CDR3 is given with its conserved first and last residue. The order of the fields is J gene, clone size, V gene, D gene, CDR3 protein, CDR3 DNA. D genes are given only for firm matches. Not every row has a clone size; where given, it reads once, few, many or a size class.

j_gene: TRBJ1-1; abundance: -; v_gene: TRBV10-3; d_gene: -; CDR3aa: CAISESIGPNTEAFF; CDR3nt: TGTGCCATCAGTGAGTCGATAGGGCCGAACACTGAAGCTTTCTTT
j_gene: TRBJ2-2; abundance: -; v_gene: TRBV23-1; d_gene: -; CDR3aa: CASSHNPIPGTGELFF; CDR3nt: TGCGCCAGCAGTCACAATCCTATTCCGGGCACCGGGGAGCTGTTTTTT
j_gene: TRBJ2-5; abundance: -; v_gene: TRBV2; d_gene: TRBD1; CDR3aa: CASSVQGAGETQYF; CDR3nt: TGTGCCAGCAGTGTACAGGGGGCTGGGGAGACCCAGTACTTC
j_gene: TRBJ1-2; abundance: -; v_gene: TRBV6-1; d_gene: -; CDR3aa: CASKSPGDHGYTF; CDR3nt: TGTGCCAGCAAGTCCCCGGGGGACCATGGCTACACCTTC
j_gene: TRBJ1-2; abundance: -; v_gene: TRBV5-4; d_gene: -; CDR3aa: CASSRVLEGYGYTF; CDR3nt: TGTGCCAGCAGCCGCGTTTTGGAGGGTTATGGCTACACCTTC
j_gene: TRBJ1-4; abundance: many; v_gene: TRBV27; d_gene: -; CDR3aa: CASRPLGGRTNEKLFF; CDR3nt: TGTGCCAGCAGACCACTCGGGGGCCGAACTAATGAAAAACTGTTTTTT
j_gene: TRBJ2-7; abundance: -; v_gene: TRBV7-8; d_gene: -; CDR3aa: CASSARGGRSHEQYF; CDR3nt: TGTGCCAGCAGCGCCAGGGGGGGGAGGTCCCACGAGCAGTACTTC
j_gene: TRBJ2-7; abundance: -; v_gene: TRBV4-3; d_gene: TRBD1; CDR3aa: CASSQGQPGQGLEQYF; CDR3nt: TGCGCCAGCAGCCAAGGCCAACCGGGACAGGGATTAGAGCAGTACTTC
j_gene: TRBJ2-3; abundance: -; v_gene: TRBV5-1; d_gene: TRBD2; CDR3aa: CASRPLAGGSDTQYF; CDR3nt: TGCGCCAGCAGGCCACTAGCGGGAGGATCAGATACGCAGTATTTT
j_gene: TRBJ1-1; abundance: once; v_gene: TRBV18; d_gene: TRBD1; CDR3aa: CASSPPQGGNTEAFF; CDR3nt: TGTGCCAGCTCACCACCCCAGGGGGGGAACACTGAAGCTTTCTTT
j_gene: TRBJ2-2; abundance: -; v_gene: TRBV9; d_gene: -; CDR3aa: CASSVGPSVNTGELFF; CDR3nt: TGTGCCAGCAGCGTAGGGCCTAGCGTAAACACCGGGGAGCTGTTTTTT
j_gene: TRBJ2-4; abundance: -; v_gene: TRBV28; d_gene: TRBD2; CDR3aa: CASSSGGRFQYF; CDR3nt: TGTGCCAGCAGTTCGGGGGGAAGGTTTCAGTACTTC
j_gene: TRBJ2-5; abundance: once; v_gene: TRBV6-1; d_gene: TRBD2; CDR3aa: CASRSGRSQETQYF; CDR3nt: TGTGCCTCGAGAAGCGGGAGGTCCCAAGAGACCCAGTACTTC
j_gene: TRBJ1-1; abundance: -; v_gene: TRBV30; d_gene: -; CDR3aa: CAWRETLHTEAFF; CDR3nt: TGTGCCTGGAGAGAGACACTACACACTGAAGCTTTCTTT
j_gene: TRBJ2-2; abundance: few; v_gene: TRBV11-1; d_gene: TRBD1; CDR3aa: CASTLTGGFGELFF; CDR3nt: TGTGCCAGCACCCTGACAGGGGGCTTCGGGGAGCTGTTTTTT
j_gene: TRBJ2-1; abundance: once; v_gene: TRBV2; d_gene: -; CDR3aa: CASSWTDDEQFF; CDR3nt: TGTGCCAGCAGTTGGACAGACGATGAGCAGTTCTTC
j_gene: TRBJ2-3; abundance: -; v_gene: TRBV2; d_gene: -; CDR3aa: CASSYVRVDTQYF; CDR3nt: TGTGCCAGCAGTTACGTCAGGGTCGATACGCAGTATTTT
j_gene: TRBJ2-5; abundance: -; v_gene: TRBV5-1; d_gene: TRBD1; CDR3aa: CASSASRDRFSETQYF; CDR3nt: TGCGCCAGCAGCGCATCCCGGGACAGGTTTTCAGAGACCCAGTACTTC
j_gene: TRBJ1-2; abundance: -; v_gene: TRBV6-1; d_gene: -; CDR3aa: CASSATPNYGYTF; CDR3nt: TGTGCCAGCAGTGCGACCCCTAACTATGGCTACACCTTC
j_gene: TRBJ2-1; abundance: -; v_gene: TRBV5-1; d_gene: -; CDR3aa: CASSFSAADSYNEQFF; CDR3nt: TGCGCCAGCAGCTTTTCGGCGGCAGACTCCTACAATGAGCAGTTCTTC
j_gene: TRBJ2-1; abundance: -; v_gene: TRBV7-3; d_gene: TRBD1; CDR3aa: CASSFTGTENSDEQFF; CDR3nt: TGTGCCAGCAGCTTTACCGGGACAGAAAATAGCGATGAGCAGTTCTTC
j_gene: TRBJ1-5; abundance: many; v_gene: TRBV5-4; d_gene: TRBD1; CDR3aa: CASSLDRAQQHF; CDR3nt: TGTGCCAGCAGCCTCGACAGGGCCCAGCAGCATTTT
j_gene: TRBJ2-7; abundance: -; v_gene: TRBV5-1; d_gene: TRBD2; CDR3aa: CASSTRLADHHDEQYF; CDR3nt: TGCGCCAGCAGCACACGACTAGCGGACCACCACGACGAGCAGTACTTC
j_gene: TRBJ2-5; abundance: -; v_gene: TRBV2; d_gene: TRBD2; CDR3aa: CASSVASGSFGETQYF; CDR3nt: TGTGCCAGCAGTGTAGCTAGCGGGAGTTTCGGGGAGACCCAGTACTTC
j_gene: TRBJ2-1; abundance: -; v_gene: TRBV7-2; d_gene: -; CDR3aa: CASSPGVHSNEQFF; CDR3nt: TGTGCCAGCAGCCCAGGGGTCCACTCCAATGAGCAGTTCTTC
j_gene: TRBJ2-2; abundance: -; v_gene: TRBV29-1; d_gene: -; CDR3aa: CSVLRQARNVGELFF; CDR3nt: TGCAGCGTCCTAAGACAGGCCCGGAACGTGGGGGAGCTGTTTTTT
j_gene: TRBJ2-7; abundance: -; v_gene: TRBV9; d_gene: -; CDR3aa: CASSVSSSGGGYEQYF; CDR3nt: TGTGCCAGCAGCGTGTCTTCTAGCGGAGGGGGGTACGAGCAGTACTTC
j_gene: TRBJ2-1; abundance: -; v_gene: TRBV15; d_gene: TRBD2; CDR3aa: CATSSGTSGRDAQFF; CDR3nt: TGTGCCACCAGCAGCGGGACTAGCGGGAGGGATGCGCAGTTCTTC